The 10 T cell receptor beta chains presented below share a single source sample, sequenced in a study of beta chain features in type 1 diabetes. These receptors lack a known antigen. As every portion of the isolated RNA was reverse transcribed, the sequencing read expressed TCRB transcripts. The assay was immunoSEQ multiplex PCR, and TCRdb's table has in-frame clones only and misses some. In the table there are around 600,000 clones, over 10% of which are singletons. Findings of the study overall: Among patients with Type 1 diabetes, TCRB CDR3s were moderately but significantly shorter in every one of the four CD4+ subsets.

Material for sequencing was naive CD4+ T cells from blood. These receptors originate from a man younger than 40 with type 1 diabetes.

The gene calls are TRBV7-2 and TRBJ1-2, with TRBD1 as a possible D gene (5 bases). V was clipped by 7 bases and J by 2 bases, with 11 bases between them. The germline gives CDR1 SGHTA, CDR2 FQGNSA. CDR3 size: 13 residues. The CDR3 region is CASTEKGNYGYTF. The CDR3 nucleotides read TGTGCCAGCACCGAAAAGGGGAACTATGGCTACACCTTC.

The chain combines TRBV9 with TRBJ2-6, with unresolved D. Trimming left V 4 bases short and J 3 bases short, with 8 bases between. The V gene's germline CDR1 is SGDLS and CDR2 YYNGEE. The CDR3 covers 14 residues. The CDR3 DNA reads as TGTGCCAGCAGCAGGGTTGGTGGGGCCAACGTCCTGACTTTC. Translated: CASSRVGGANVLTF.

The CDR3 is CASRVGQGENEQFF. CDR3 coding DNA: TGTGCCAGTCGAGTTGGACAGGGCGAGAATGAGCAGTTCTTC. V is TRBV19 and J is TRBJ2-1; 8 bases are a match to TRBD1. CDR3 length: 14 residues. V trimming: 8 bases; J trimming: 7 bases; junction bases outside the gene matches: 10. Germline V gene data show CDR1 as LNHDA and CDR2 as SQIVND (reference sequence).

In this sample, this clone turned up once. V usage is TRBV9 and J usage is TRBJ2-1; weak D call: TRBD2 (6 bases). With 3 bases removed from V and 0 bases from J, the gap between germline ends came to 10 bases. Germline assignment: CDR1 SGDLS and CDR2 YYNGEE. The CDR3 runs to 15 residues. The CDR3 reads CASSGYGGSYNEQFF. The CDR3 DNA follows: TGTGCCAGCAGCGGATACGGGGGCTCCTACAATGAGCAGTTCTTC.

This clone was seen only a few times. The chain uses TRBV7-2 and TRBJ2-1, with 9 positions matching TRBD2. The CDR3 has 16 residues. The V gene's germline CDR1 is SGHTA and CDR2 FQGNSA. V shed 4 bases and J 8 bases; nucleotides not matched to a gene: 12. In DNA form, the CDR3 reads TGTGCCAGCAGCTCCTCCTACTCCCTAGCGGGGCATGAGCAGTTCTTC. It is translated as CASSSSYSLAGHEQFF.

This clone has a handful of counts. At one end, the junction sequence differs from germline, possibly due to a read error. The chain combines TRBV7-7 with TRBJ2-1; 7 nucleotides align to TRBD2. Germline V gene sequence: CDR1 SSHAT, CDR2 FNYEAQ (reference sequence). CDR3 size: 15 residues. The CDR3 is CASSLELAGIHEQFF. In DNA, the CDR3 is TGTGCTAGCAGCTTAGAATTAGCGGGTATTCATGAGCAGTTCTTC. Using reference TRBV7-7 and TRBJ2-1 for the parts outside the CDR3, the full variable domain is GAGVSQSPRYKVTKRGQDVTLRCDPISSHATLYWYQQALGQGPEFLTYFNYEAQPDKSGLPSDRFSAERPEGSISTLTIQRTEQRDSAMYRCASSLELAGIHEQFFGPGTRLTVL.

The gene calls are TRBV9 and TRBJ2-7, with D possibly TRBD1 on 6 matching bases. Germline lookup yields CDR1 SGDLS and CDR2 YYNGEE. Trimming took 8 bases from V and 3 from J, leaving 18 bases between them. CDR3 length equals 14 residues. CDR3 bases: TGTGCCAGTACGAGAGGACAGAACAACTACGAGCAGTACTTC. Its translation: CASTRGQNNYEQYF.

The chain employs TRBV19 and TRBJ2-1, with 11 positions matching TRBD1. The germline V gene has CDR1 LNHDA and CDR2 SQIVND (reference sequence). The V and J ends lost 11 bases and 12 bases, in that order; junction bases with no gene match: 9. The CDR3 has 12 amino acids. The CDR3 reads CAVGQGEIRQFF. In DNA form, the CDR3 reads TGTGCCGTGGGACAGGGGGAAATTAGGCAGTTCTTC.

This clone was detected a few times. The chain has TRBV28 and TRBJ2-5; D is undetermined. The CDR3 runs to 13 residues. V lost 5 bases and J 5 bases, leaving 12 bases between the germline ends. Germline loops: CDR1 MDHEN, CDR2 SYDVKM. CDR3 sequence (DNA): TGTGCCAGCAGTCCCCCTGTGAGGGAGACCCAGTACTTC. The encoded protein is CASSPPVRETQYF.

The gene calls are TRBV4-1 and TRBJ1-2; D is unclear. V lost 6 bases and J 3 bases, leaving 17 bases between the germline ends. The CDR3 has 15 amino acids. Germline values: CDR1 MGHRA, CDR2 YSYEKL. The CDR3 DNA sequence: TGCGCCAGCAGACCGATTGGTAGAAATGACTATGGCTACACCTTC. Translating it yields CASRPIGRNDYGYTF.